The 23 T cell receptor beta chains below were found in one sample sequenced in a study of shared clonotypes between healthy human individuals. Some clones are missing from TCRdb's copy, which holds only in-frame ones; the method was immunoSEQ multiplex PCR. In the table there are about 2.1 million clones, around 95% of which are singletons. CD45RO-negative, CCR7-positively selected cells formed the naive CD8 fraction, excluding terminally differentiated effector memory CD45RA+ cells. Sequenced: naive CD8+ T cells from PBMCs. Receptors originate from a man aged 18 to 35 in good health. Some clones in this sample may be carry-over from other donors' samples.

The V gene is TRBV7-2, the J gene TRBJ2-1, with 12 bases aligning to TRBD2. This CDR3 spans 17 amino acids. Germline CDR1 SGHTA, CDR2 FQGNSA. The trim removed 7 bases at V and 4 bases at J, leaving 11 bases unmatched. CDR3 residues: CASTPRPLAGGYNEQFF. The CDR3, as DNA: TGTGCCAGCACCCCCAGACCCCTAGCGGGAGGGTACAATGAGCAGTTCTTC.

This clone was observed a single time. The chain combines TRBV6-1 with TRBJ2-1; TRBD1 matches 10 bases. The V gene end was trimmed by 2 bases and the J gene end by 0 bases; junction bases not matched to a gene: 4. The CDR3 has 17 residues. Germline V gene data show CDR1 as MNHNS and CDR2 as SASEGT. The CDR3 is CASSEHWTGGSYNEQFF. CDR3 bases: TGTGCCAGCAGTGAACACTGGACAGGGGGCTCCTACAATGAGCAGTTCTTC.

The genes are TRBV6-1 and TRBJ2-2; TRBD1 matches 7 bases. CDR3 length: 18 amino acids. The junction had 13 bases not matched to a gene; V was cut back by 3 bases and J by 3 bases. Germline loops: CDR1 MNHNS, CDR2 SASEGT. This CDR3 is CASSDPLPPGGYTGELFF. CDR3 coding DNA: TGTGCCAGCAGTGATCCCCTCCCGCCAGGGGGTTACACCGGGGAGCTGTTTTTT.

A single count supports this clone. The V call is TRBV27, the J call TRBJ2-1; TRBD2 matches at 7 bases. V was clipped by 5 bases and J by 4 bases; unmatched bases: 5. Germline CDR1 is MNHEY and CDR2 is SMNVEV (reference sequence). The CDR3 loop spans 14 amino acids. Written as DNA, the CDR3 is TGTGCCAGCAGTCCTAGCGGAGAGTACAATGAGCAGTTCTTC. Amino acid sequence: CASSPSGEYNEQFF.

To note about this clone: The sample contains more than one DNA sequence encoding this CDR3. This sequence joins TRBV27 and TRBJ2-7; 10 bases are shared with TRBD1. The CDR3 is 13 residues long. The V segment lost 5 bases and the J segment 6 bases; nucleotides outside the gene matches: 4. Germline CDR1 and CDR2: MNHEY and SMNVEV (reference sequence). CDR3 coding DNA: TGTGCCAGCAGTCTCGGACAGGGGGTCGAGCAGTACTTC. It specifies CASSLGQGVEQYF.

This chain uses TRBV13 with TRBJ2-5, with no clear D. Germline values: CDR1 PRHDT, CDR2 FYEKMQ (reference sequence). This CDR3 is built from 16 residues. The ends were cut back, 5 bases at V and 1 base at J, with 17 bases in the middle. In DNA form, the CDR3 reads TGTGCCAGCAGCGCCCTCCCCACGGGCGTCCAAGAGACCCAGTACTTC. This encodes CASSALPTGVQETQYF.

This clone has more than one count but fewer than ten. This rearrangement joins TRBV25-1 to TRBJ1-1, with no clear D. The length of the CDR3 is 11 residues. Trimming took 3 bases from V and 4 from J, leaving 3 bases between them. Germline CDR1 and CDR2: MGHDK and SYGVNS. DNA of the CDR3: TGTGCCAGCAGTGACGGCACTGAAGCTTTCTTT. Protein: CASSDGTEAFF.

The genes are TRBV11-1 and TRBJ2-3, with 7 bases identical to TRBD2. The CDR3 has 14 residues. CDR1 SGHAT and CDR2 FQDESV come from the germline V gene (reference sequence). V shed 2 bases and J 5 bases; nucleotides not matched to a gene: 4. The CDR3 loop is CASSLLRELDTQYF. The CDR3 coding sequence is TGTGCCAGCAGCTTATTGCGGGAGTTAGATACGCAGTATTTT.

J is TRBJ2-7 and V is TRBV4-1, with D perhaps TRBD2 (5 bases). This CDR3 region has 14 residues. Germline CDR1 reads MGHRA; CDR2 reads YSYEKL. V was clipped by 0 bases and J by 5 bases, with 11 bases between them. This chain's CDR3 is CASSQDARADEQYF. As DNA, the CDR3 is TGCGCCAGCAGCCAAGATGCGCGGGCGGACGAGCAGTACTTC.

This clone was seen only once. The chain joins TRBV9 to TRBJ2-1; tentative D call: TRBD2 (5 bases). V was clipped by 3 bases and J by 6 bases, with 22 bases between them. The CDR3 totals 17 residues. Germline CDR1 reads SGDLS; CDR2 reads YYNGEE. The CDR3 region has the DNA TGTGCCAGCAGCGGAGGACCTGGGGTTGGACTTGGCAATGAGCAGTTCTTC. Translation gives CASSGGPGVGLGNEQFF.

The chain links TRBV7-9 to TRBJ2-3, with a tentative D call TRBD1 (6 bases). Germline loops: CDR1 SEHNR, CDR2 FQNEAQ (reference sequence). The CDR3 totals 15 residues. V was trimmed by 5 bases and J by 5 bases, leaving 17 bases between them. The CDR3 DNA follows: TGTGCCAGCAGCGTCAGGGGCGACTCTGTAGATACGCAGTATTTT. Its translation is CASSVRGDSVDTQYF.

The chain recombines TRBV7-8 with TRBJ2-3; the D is unclear. V was trimmed by 4 bases and J by 0 bases, leaving 17 bases between them. The CDR3 is 17 residues long. CDR1 and CDR2 (germline): SGHVS, FQNEAQ. DNA for the CDR3: TGTGCCAGCAGCTCTCTACGTGGCCCCCAGAGCACAGATACGCAGTATTTT. This gives the protein CASSSLRGPQSTDTQYF.

This chain uses TRBV6-1 with TRBJ2-7; 8 positions agree with TRBD2. Looked up from germline, CDR1 is MNHNS and CDR2 is SASEGT. The CDR3 runs to 14 residues. V dropped 0 bases and J dropped 5; count of bases not matched to a gene: 3. CDR3 residues: CASSEAPGLDEQYF. For the CDR3, the DNA is TGTGCCAGCAGTGAAGCCCCGGGACTAGACGAGCAGTACTTC.

The rearrangement links TRBV4-1 to TRBJ2-3; D is possibly TRBD1 or TRBD2 (5 bases each). V lost 4 bases to trimming and J lost 2 bases, with 13 bases between them. The V gene's germline CDR1 is MGHRA and CDR2 YSYEKL. The CDR3 spans 15 residues. The CDR3 DNA follows: TGCGCCAGCAGCCCGTCCGGGACCCACACAGATACGCAGTATTTT. Translated, it gives CASSPSGTHTDTQYF.

The chain uses TRBV5-3 and TRBJ2-3, with no clear D. TRBV5-3 is classed as an ORF, of uncertain function. CDR3 size: 17 residues. The ends were cut back, 1 base at V and 1 base at J, with 16 bases in the middle. The DNA for the CDR3 is TGTGCCAGAAGCTTGATTCGGTATTCCCGTCGCACAGATACGCAGTATTTT. It encodes CARSLIRYSRRTDTQYF.

V and J are TRBV15 and TRBJ2-7, with a tentative D call TRBD2 (5 bases). The CDR3 consists of 13 residues. The V end lost 7 bases, the J end lost 2 bases, and 12 bases lay between the germline ends. Germline assignment: CDR1 LNHNV and CDR2 YYDKDF (reference sequence). CDR3 region: CATTNGIPYEQYF. In nucleotides, the CDR3 is TGTGCCACCACGAACGGGATCCCCTACGAGCAGTACTTC.

With regard to this clone: This sample also contains other DNA sequences that code for the same CDR3. This sequence joins TRBV18 and TRBJ2-2; no clear D. The CDR3 runs to 14 residues. With 3 bases removed from V and 0 bases from J, the gap between germline ends came to 5 bases. CDR1 and CDR2 from the germline V gene are KGHSH and LQKENI. CDR3 protein: CASSPSPNTGELFF. DNA of the CDR3: TGTGCCAGCTCACCCTCCCCGAACACCGGGGAGCTGTTTTTT.

This clone appeared once. This chain joins TRBV28 and TRBJ2-3; D remains unclear. Looked up from germline, CDR1 is MDHEN and CDR2 is SYDVKM. This CDR3 is 13 amino acids long. Trimming left V 6 bases short and J 2 bases short, with 9 bases between. Here the CDR3 DNA reads TGTGCCAGCAGATTCAGTTACACAGATACGCAGTATTTT. Translation: CASRFSYTDTQYF.

On this clone itself: The identical CDR3 is also encoded by other nucleotide sequences in the sample. The V call is TRBV25-1, the J call TRBJ2-7, with no clear D. The V end was cut by 3 bases, the J end by 1 base, with 1 base between. CDR1 is MGHDK and CDR2 is SYGVNS in the germline V gene. The CDR3 has 11 residues. The CDR3 spells CASSDSYEQYF. For the CDR3, the DNA is TGTGCCAGCAGTGATTCCTACGAGCAGTACTTC.

The genes are TRBV5-1 and TRBJ2-2, with 9 positions matching TRBD1. This CDR3 spans 16 amino acids. V was clipped by 3 bases and J by 2 bases; unmatched bases: 5. The germline gives CDR1 SGHRS, CDR2 YFSETQ. The CDR3 bases are TGCGCCAGCAGCTACAGGACAGGGGAAAACACCGGGGAGCTGTTTTTT. It encodes CASSYRTGENTGELFF.

This clone has only one observation. Other DNA sequences in the same sample also yield this CDR3. As DNA, the CDR3 is TGTGCCAGCAGCTTCCTTAACAATGAGCAGTTCTTC. Translation gives CASSFLNNEQFF. The rearrangement uses TRBV11-2 and TRBJ2-1; D call uncertain. CDR3 length: 12 amino acids. The germline gives CDR1 SGHAT, CDR2 FQNNGV. Between the trimmed V and J ends, which lost 3 bases and 5 bases, there was a span of 5 bases.

Turning to this clone: Additional DNA sequences in this sample encode the identical CDR3. The chain carries TRBV11-2 and TRBJ1-2; D might be TRBD1 (6 bases). The germline V gene has CDR1 SGHAT and CDR2 FQNNGV. The CDR3 runs 13 residues. Trimming took 6 bases from V and 4 from J, leaving 12 bases between them. The CDR3 DNA sequence: TGTGCCAGCAGTCCAGGGACACTCTATGGCTACACCTTC. Translating it yields CASSPGTLYGYTF.

The chain is built from TRBV6-1 and TRBJ2-7; D is unclear. Germline CDR1 reads MNHNS; CDR2 reads SASEGT. The CDR3 has 12 amino acids. Trimming removed 3 bases at V and 3 bases at J, with 6 bases between. The CDR3 nucleotides are TGTGCCAGCAGTGAGATTCTCTACGAGCAGTACTTC. Its translation: CASSEILYEQYF.